These 14 T cell receptor beta chains originate from one sample sequenced in a study of technical replicates of blood from several donors. Measured with immunoSEQ multiplex PCR; TCRdb has only the in-frame clones, and not every one. This sample carries about 80,000 clones, approximately 94% of them seen once, and the ten largest clones take 0.35% to 0.4%. The sample consisted of T cells isolated from PBMCs. The receptor set was obtained from a human donor in good health.

This rearrangement joins TRBV5-4 to TRBJ2-1; 10 nucleotides agree with TRBD1. J lost 3 bases, V lost 4 bases, and 10 bases had no gene match. This CDR3 has 17 amino acids. Germline CDR1 is SGHNT and CDR2 is YYREEE (reference sequence). The CDR3: CASSVPGTGVDYNEQFF. DNA of the CDR3: TGTGCCAGCAGCGTACCCGGGACAGGGGTGGACTACAATGAGCAGTTCTTC. The full variable domain, rest sourced from reference TRBV5-4 and TRBJ2-1, is ETGVTQSPTHLIKTRGQQVTLRCSSQSGHNTVSWYQQALGQGPQFIFQYYREEENGRGNFPPRFSGLQFPNYSSELNVNALELDDSALYLCASSVPGTGVDYNEQFFGPGTRLTVL.

The chain has TRBV27 and TRBJ1-2, with 7 bases identical to TRBD1. Germline values: CDR1 MNHEY, CDR2 SMNVEV (reference sequence). The CDR3 is made up of 15 amino acids. The V gene end was trimmed by 5 bases and the J gene end by 5 bases; junction bases not matched to a gene: 11. Here the CDR3 reads CASSPRTRGAYGYTF. Here the CDR3 DNA reads TGTGCCAGCAGTCCCCGTACCAGGGGGGCATATGGCTACACCTTC.

The chain employs TRBV27 and TRBJ1-1, with 7 positions matching TRBD1. After removal of 6 bases from V and 5 bases from J, the junction contained 9 bases not matched to a gene. Germline V lookup: CDR1 MNHEY, CDR2 SMNVEV (reference sequence). The CDR3 covers 14 residues. The CDR3: CASSGGGWGTEAFF. CDR3 bases: TGTGCCAGCAGCGGAGGGGGCTGGGGGACTGAAGCTTTCTTT.

The chain employs TRBV4-2 and TRBJ1-4; 12 bases map to TRBD1. V was pared by 0 bases and J by 8 bases, with 4 bases of the junction left unmatched. Germline V gene sequence: CDR1 LGHNA, CDR2 YNFKEQ. The CDR3 runs to 16 residues. This CDR3 reads CASSQEGTGGSEKLFF. CDR3 sequence (DNA): TGTGCCAGCAGCCAAGAGGGGACAGGGGGCTCGGAAAAACTGTTTTTT.

J is TRBJ2-7 and V is TRBV2; D might be TRBD1 (6 bases). Germline V gives CDR1 SNHLY, CDR2 FYNNEI. The CDR3 has 15 amino acids. V gave up 5 bases and J gave up 3 bases, with 17 bases separating them. The CDR3 region has the DNA TGTGCCAGCAGTCCTGACAGGTCCAGGAACTACGAGCAGTACTTC. This codes for CASSPDRSRNYEQYF.

This clone was counted once. The V and J genes are TRBV28 and TRBJ2-7; D uncertain. CDR3 size: 15 residues. V was shortened by 3 bases and J by 4 bases, with 16 bases between the two germline ends. In germline, CDR1 is MDHEN, CDR2 SYDVKM. The DNA of the CDR3 is TGTGCCAGCAGTTTCCAATCCTTCACTTATTACGAGCAGTACTTC. Translating it yields CASSFQSFTYYEQYF.

This clone is a singleton in its sample. The chain has TRBV4-1 and TRBJ1-1; maybe TRBD1 (6 bases). CDR1 is MGHRA, CDR2 YSYEKL, per germline. The CDR3 has 14 amino acids. V was shortened by 5 bases and J by 6 bases, with 16 bases between the two germline ends. The CDR3 DNA is TGCGCCAGCAGCTATGGACAGTTCAACGCTGAAGCTTTCTTT. Its translation: CASSYGQFNAEAFF.

The chain employs TRBV30 and TRBJ2-7; possible D gene TRBD1, 5 bases. CDR1 GTSNPN and CDR2 SVGIG come from the germline V gene (reference sequence). Between the trimmed V and J ends, which lost 0 bases and 1 base, there was a span of 13 bases. This CDR3 spans 15 amino acids. The CDR3 DNA reads as TGTGCCTGGAGTGTACAGGCAGGCCGATCCTACGAGCAGTACTTC. It codes for CAWSVQAGRSYEQYF.

The chain joins TRBV21-1 to TRBJ2-1; the table gives TRBD2 as D, unverified against the DNA. TRBV21-1 is reported as a pseudogene. This CDR3 has 17 residues. The DNA of the CDR3 is TGTGCCAGCAGCAAAGGCCCTCTACCGGGAGGGTTCGATGAGCAGTTCTTC. This translates into CASSKGPLPGGFDEQFF.

The chain recombines TRBV11-2 with TRBJ2-1; 8 nucleotides agree with TRBD2. CDR1 is SGHAT and CDR2 is FQNNGV in the germline V gene. After removal of 1 base from V and 9 bases from J, the junction contained 11 bases not matched to a gene. The CDR3 has 16 residues. The CDR3 sequence: CASSLASAGAVTEQFF. The CDR3 DNA sequence: TGTGCCAGCAGCTTAGCCTCAGCGGGAGCCGTCACTGAGCAGTTCTTC.

This chain joins TRBV4-1 and TRBJ2-7, with 8 bases matching TRBD2. This CDR3 is 15 amino acids long. J lost 2 bases, V lost 3 bases, and 6 bases had no gene match. Germline assignment: CDR1 MGHRA and CDR2 YSYEKL. CDR3 in DNA: TGCGCCAGCAGCCATACTAGCGGACCAACCTACGAGCAGTACTTC. Its protein product is CASSHTSGPTYEQYF.

The chain uses TRBV19 and TRBJ2-2; tentative D call: TRBD2 (5 bases). V lost 1 base to trimming and J lost 1 base, with 7 bases between them. This CDR3 contains 15 residues. Germline V gene sequence: CDR1 LNHDA, CDR2 SQIVND (reference sequence). CDR3 amino acids: CASSIVAGNTGELFF. CDR3 DNA sequence: TGTGCCAGTAGTATAGTGGCGGGGAACACCGGGGAGCTGTTTTTT.

This clone was detected only once. The chain carries TRBV6-6 and TRBJ2-1; a weak D match, TRBD2 (5 bases). Germline V CDR1 and CDR2: MNHNY, SVGAGI (reference sequence). This CDR3 region has 12 residues. V was trimmed by 3 bases and J by 10 bases, leaving 10 bases between them. This chain's CDR3 is CASSYVGKEQFF. The CDR3 DNA sequence: TGTGCCAGCAGTTATGTCGGGAAGGAGCAGTTCTTC.

V is TRBV5-1 and J is TRBJ1-4; tentatively, D is TRBD1 (5 bases). CDR3 length: 17 amino acids. Deletions cut 4 bases from V and 1 base from J, with 17 bases between. From germline, CDR1 is SGHRS and CDR2 YFSETQ. The CDR3 nucleotides read TGCGCCAGCAGCATTTGGGGTAAGACAGAAACTAATGAAAAACTGTTTTTT. Translated: CASSIWGKTETNEKLFF.